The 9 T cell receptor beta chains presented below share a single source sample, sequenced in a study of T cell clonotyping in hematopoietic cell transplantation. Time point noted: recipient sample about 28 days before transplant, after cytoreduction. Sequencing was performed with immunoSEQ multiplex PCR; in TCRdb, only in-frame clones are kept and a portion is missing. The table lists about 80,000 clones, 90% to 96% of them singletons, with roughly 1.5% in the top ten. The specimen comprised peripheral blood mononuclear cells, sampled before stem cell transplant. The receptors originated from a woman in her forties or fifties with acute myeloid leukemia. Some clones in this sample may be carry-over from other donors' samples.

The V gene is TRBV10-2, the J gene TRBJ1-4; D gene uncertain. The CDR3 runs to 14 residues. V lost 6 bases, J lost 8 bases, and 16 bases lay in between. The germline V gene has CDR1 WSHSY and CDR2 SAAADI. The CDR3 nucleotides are TGCGCCAGCAGCTTGACCCCACGAGGAGAAAAACTGTTTTTT. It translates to CASSLTPRGEKLFF.

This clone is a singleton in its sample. The CDR3 here is CASSLSVGSALGNTIYF. CDR3 DNA: TGTGCCAGCAGCTTGTCCGTGGGTTCAGCGCTGGGAAACACCATATATTTT. V and J are TRBV5-4 and TRBJ1-3; D ambiguous. This CDR3 region has 17 residues. V was shortened by 1 base and J by 4 bases, with 18 bases between the two germline ends. The germline V gene has CDR1 SGHNT and CDR2 YYREEE (reference sequence). The full variable domain, in which reference TRBV5-4 and TRBJ1-3 provide the parts outside the CDR3, is ETGVTQSPTHLIKTRGQQVTLRCSSQSGHNTVSWYQQALGQGPQFIFQYYREEENGRGNFPPRFSGLQFPNYSSELNVNALELDDSALYLCASSLSVGSALGNTIYFGEGSWLTVV.

The CDR3 spells CASSIESGGGQPQHF. The CDR3 bases are TGTGCCAGTAGTATTGAATCTGGTGGTGGTCAGCCCCAGCATTTT. V usage is TRBV19 and J usage is TRBJ1-5; D not certain. The germline gives CDR1 LNHDA, CDR2 SQIVND (reference sequence). The ends were cut back, 3 bases at V and 6 bases at J, with 15 bases in the middle. The CDR3 loop spans 15 amino acids.

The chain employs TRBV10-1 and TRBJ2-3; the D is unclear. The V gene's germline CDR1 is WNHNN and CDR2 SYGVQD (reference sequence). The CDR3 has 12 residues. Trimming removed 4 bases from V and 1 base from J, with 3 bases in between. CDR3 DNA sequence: TGCGCCAGCAGTGGGGGCACAGATACGCAGTATTTT. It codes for CASSGGTDTQYF.

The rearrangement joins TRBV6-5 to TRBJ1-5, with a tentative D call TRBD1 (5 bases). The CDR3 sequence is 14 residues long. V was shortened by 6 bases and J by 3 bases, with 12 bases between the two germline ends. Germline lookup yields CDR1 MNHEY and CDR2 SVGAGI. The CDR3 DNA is TGTGCCAGCAGACCCGGGGGGATCAATCAGCCCCAGCATTTT. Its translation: CASRPGGINQPQHF.

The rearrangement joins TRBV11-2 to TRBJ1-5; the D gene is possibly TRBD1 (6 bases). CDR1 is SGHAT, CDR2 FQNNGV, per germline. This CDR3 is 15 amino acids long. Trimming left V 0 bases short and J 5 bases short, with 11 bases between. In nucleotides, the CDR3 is TGTGCCAGCAGCTTAGATCACAGGGCCGATCAGCCCCAGCATTTT. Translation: CASSLDHRADQPQHF.

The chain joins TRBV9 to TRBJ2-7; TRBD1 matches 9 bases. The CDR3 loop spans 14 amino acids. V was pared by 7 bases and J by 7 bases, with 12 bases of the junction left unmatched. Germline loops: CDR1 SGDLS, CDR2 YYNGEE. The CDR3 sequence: CASGPGTGNDEQYF. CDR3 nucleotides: TGTGCCAGCGGGCCCGGGACAGGGAACGATGAGCAGTACTTC.

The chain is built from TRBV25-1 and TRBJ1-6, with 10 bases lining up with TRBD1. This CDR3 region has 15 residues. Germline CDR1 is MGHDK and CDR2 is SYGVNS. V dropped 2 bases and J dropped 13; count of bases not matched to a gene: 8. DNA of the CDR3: TGTGCCAGCAGTGAAGGAGGGACAGGGGTCCCTCCCCTCCACTTT. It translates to CASSEGGTGVPPLHF.

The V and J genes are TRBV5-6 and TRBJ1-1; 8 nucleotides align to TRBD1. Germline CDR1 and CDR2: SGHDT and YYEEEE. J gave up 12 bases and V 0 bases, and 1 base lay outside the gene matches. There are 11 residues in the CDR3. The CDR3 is CASSLGQGTFF. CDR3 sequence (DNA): TGTGCCAGCAGCTTGGGACAGGGGACTTTCTTT.